Each of the 13 T cell receptor beta chains below was sequenced from the same sample in a study of response to subunit inactivated influenza vaccine. Via MiXCR, TCRdb re-called the RT-PCR reads, giving one row per CDR3 protein. The table includes hundreds of thousands of distinct CDR3 sequences, over 9.5% detected once. Sequences were derived from PBMCs from blood, sampled on the day of vaccination. The receptors originated from a man over 45 who received an inactivated influenza vaccine.

This clonotype was counted many times. V usage is TRBV20-1 and J usage is TRBJ2-3; D not resolved. The CDR3 length is 15 residues. Germline lookup yields CDR1 DFQATT and CDR2 SNEGSKA (reference sequence). Trimming stripped 0 bases from V and 3 bases from J, with 13 bases between. CDR3 loop: CSARDSTRGTDTQYF. The CDR3 nucleotides read TGCAGTGCTAGAGATAGTACAAGAGGAACAGATACGCAGTATTTT.

This clonotype has only a few counts. The chain uses TRBV7-8 and TRBJ2-3; 10 positions match TRBD2. The J segment lost 2 bases and the V segment lost 4 bases, leaving 9 bases of the junction unmatched. The CDR3 extends over 17 amino acids. Per the germline V gene, CDR1 is SGHVS and CDR2 is FQNEAQ. The CDR3 is CASSSSGSHLDTDTQYF. The CDR3 nucleotides are TGTGCCAGCAGCTCTAGCGGGAGTCACCTTGACACAGATACGCAGTATTTT. The full variable domain, with the rest looked up from reference TRBV7-8 and TRBJ2-3, is GAGVSQSPRYKVAKRGQDVALRCDPISGHVSLFWYQQALGQGPEFLTYFQNEAQLDKSGLPSDRFFAERPEGSVSTLKIQRTQQEDSAVYLCASSSSGSHLDTDTQYFGPGTRLTVL.

This clonotype appeared a few times. The rearrangement uses TRBV6-1 and TRBJ2-3; unclear D gene. Germline V gives CDR1 MNHNS, CDR2 SASEGT. This CDR3 is built from 11 residues. V lost 7 bases and J 3 bases, leaving 5 bases between the germline ends. CDR3 nucleotides: TGTGCCAGCAAGCTTACAGATACGCAGTATTTT. Translation gives CASKLTDTQYF.

This clonotype was picked up a small number of times. The chain uses TRBV2 and TRBJ2-3; D not resolved. CDR1 SNHLY and CDR2 FYNNEI come from the germline V gene. Trimming took off 9 bases at V and 3 bases at J, with 4 bases between the two ends. This CDR3 spans 10 amino acids. DNA for the CDR3: TGTGCCAGTCAAACAGATACGCAGTATTTT. As protein: CASQTDTQYF.

This clonotype showed up just a few times. The genes are TRBV12-3 or TRBV12-4 and TRBJ2-7; 7 bases agree with TRBD2. V was pared by 5 bases and J by 6 bases, with 10 bases of the junction left unmatched. The CDR3 is made up of 14 amino acids. In DNA, the CDR3 is TGTGCCAGCAGTGATACCGGGGGGACCCTCGAGCAGTACTTC. The encoded protein is CASSDTGGTLEQYF.

This clonotype was seen more than once but under ten times. The genes are TRBV5-1 and TRBJ2-7; 7 nucleotides align to TRBD1. The CDR3 length is 17 residues. V shed 0 bases, J shed 2 bases, and the junction held 11 bases outside the gene matches. Looked up from germline, CDR1 is SGHRS and CDR2 is YFSETQ. This CDR3 reads CASSLASTGSFAYEQYF. DNA for the CDR3: TGCGCCAGCAGCTTGGCCTCGACAGGGTCATTCGCCTACGAGCAGTACTTC. The complete variable domain, with remaining parts taken from reference TRBV5-1 and TRBJ2-7, reads KAGVTQTPRYLIKTRGQQVTLSCSPISGHRSVSWYQQTPGQGLQFLFEYFSETQRNKGNFPGRFSGRQFSNSRSEMNVSTLELGDSALYLCASSLASTGSFAYEQYFGPGTRLTVT.

The chain links TRBV5-8 to TRBJ2-2, with a tentative D call TRBD2 (6 bases). The CDR3 totals 15 residues. Per the germline V gene, CDR1 is SGHTS and CDR2 is YDEGEE. Trimming took 5 bases from V and 5 from J, leaving 16 bases between them. CDR3 DNA: TGTGCCAGCAGGGGACGGCGGGGAAGGACCGGGGAGCTGTTTTTT. Amino acid sequence: CASRGRRGRTGELFF.

This clonotype was seen ten or more times. The gene calls are TRBV2 and TRBJ2-7, with 14 bases fitting TRBD2. CDR1 and CDR2 (germline): SNHLY, FYNNEI. V gave up 4 bases and J gave up 1 base; unmatched junction bases: 0. The CDR3 has 15 residues. This chain's CDR3 is CASSGLAGGSYEQYF. The CDR3 bases are TGTGCCAGCAGTGGACTAGCGGGAGGGTCCTACGAGCAGTACTTC.

V gene TRBV9 combines with J gene TRBJ1-2, with TRBD1 as a possible D gene (5 bases). Deletions cut 0 bases from V and 1 base from J, with 10 bases between. This CDR3 is 15 amino acids long. Looked up from germline, CDR1 is SGDLS and CDR2 is YYNGEE. This CDR3 reads CASSVGGTYNYGYTF. In nucleotides, the CDR3 is TGTGCCAGCAGCGTAGGGGGGACGTATAACTATGGCTACACCTTC.

The gene calls are TRBV27 and TRBJ2-3; 13 bases line up with TRBD2. The V gene's germline CDR1 is MNHEY and CDR2 SMNVEV (reference sequence). V dropped 6 bases and J dropped 4; count of bases not matched to a gene: 7. The CDR3 extends over 16 amino acids. The CDR3 DNA reads TGTGCCAGCAGACCCCGGACTAGCGGGAGTGCAGATACGCAGTATTTT. It yields the protein CASRPRTSGSADTQYF.

CDR3 bases: TGTGCCAGCAGCTCGCAGGGGCCTAAGGCAGATACGCAGTATTTT. It specifies CASSSQGPKADTQYF. The rearrangement uses TRBV7-9 and TRBJ2-3, with D maybe TRBD1 (6 bases). The V and J ends lost 4 bases and 4 bases respectively, with 15 bases between them. Per the germline V gene, CDR1 is SEHNR and CDR2 is FQNEAQ (reference sequence). The CDR3 totals 15 residues.

This clonotype was counted many times. CDR3 bases: TGCGCCAGCAGCGGCGGACAGGGCGGAGGCTACACCTTC. Translated: CASSGGQGGGYTF. The chain carries TRBV5-1 and TRBJ1-2; 8 bases are a match to TRBD1. V lost 4 bases and J lost 8; bases outside the gene matches: 7. The V gene's germline CDR1 is SGHRS and CDR2 YFSETQ. The CDR3 is 13 residues long.

This clonotype has a handful of counts. The rearrangement joins TRBV12-3 or TRBV12-4 to TRBJ1-6; weak D call: TRBD1 (6 bases). CDR3 length: 14 amino acids. V lost 3 bases, J lost 10 bases, and 13 bases lay in between. The CDR3 reads CASSLRGGWSPLHF. The CDR3 DNA reads as TGTGCCAGCAGTTTGAGGGGGGGCTGGTCACCCCTCCACTTT.